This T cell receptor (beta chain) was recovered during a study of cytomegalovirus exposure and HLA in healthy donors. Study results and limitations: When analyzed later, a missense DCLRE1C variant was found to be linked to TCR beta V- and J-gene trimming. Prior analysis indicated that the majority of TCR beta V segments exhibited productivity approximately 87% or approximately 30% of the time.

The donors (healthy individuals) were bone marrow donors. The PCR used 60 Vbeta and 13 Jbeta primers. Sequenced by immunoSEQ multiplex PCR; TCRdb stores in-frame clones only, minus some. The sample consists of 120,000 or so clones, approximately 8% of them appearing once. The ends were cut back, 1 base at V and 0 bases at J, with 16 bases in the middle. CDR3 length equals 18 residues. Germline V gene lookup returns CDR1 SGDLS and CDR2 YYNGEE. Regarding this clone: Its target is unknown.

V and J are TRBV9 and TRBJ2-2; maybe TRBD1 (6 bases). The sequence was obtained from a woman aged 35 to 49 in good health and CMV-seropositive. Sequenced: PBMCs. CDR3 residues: CASSVFTLDRTNTGELFF. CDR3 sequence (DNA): TGTGCCAGCAGCGTATTTACCCTCGACAGGACGAACACCGGGGAGCTGTTTTTT.